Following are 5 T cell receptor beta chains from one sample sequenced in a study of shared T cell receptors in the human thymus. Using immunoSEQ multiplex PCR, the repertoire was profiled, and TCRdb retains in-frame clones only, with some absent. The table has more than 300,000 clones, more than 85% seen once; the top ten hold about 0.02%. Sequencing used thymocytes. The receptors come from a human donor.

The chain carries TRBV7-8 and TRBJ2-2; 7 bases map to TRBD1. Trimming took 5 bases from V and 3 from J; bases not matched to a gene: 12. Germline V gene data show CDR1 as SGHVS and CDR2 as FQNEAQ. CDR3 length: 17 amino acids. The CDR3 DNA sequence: TGTGCCAGCAGCACTAGGCTTAGGGGGCCCCACACCGGGGAGCTGTTTTTT. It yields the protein CASSTRLRGPHTGELFF.

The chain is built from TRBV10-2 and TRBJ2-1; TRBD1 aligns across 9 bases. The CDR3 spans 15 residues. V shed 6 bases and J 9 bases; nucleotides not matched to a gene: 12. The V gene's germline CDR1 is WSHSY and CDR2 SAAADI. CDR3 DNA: TGCGCCAGCAGCAGGGGGTGGCAGGGACAGGGTGAGCAGTTCTTC. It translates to CASSRGWQGQGEQFF.

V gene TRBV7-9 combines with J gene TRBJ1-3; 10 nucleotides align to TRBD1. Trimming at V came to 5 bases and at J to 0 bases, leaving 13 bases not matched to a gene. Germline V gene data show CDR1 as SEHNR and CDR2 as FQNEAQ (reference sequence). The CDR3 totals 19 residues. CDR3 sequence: CASSDHGTGDPSSGNTIYF. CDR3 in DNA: TGTGCCAGCAGCGACCACGGGACAGGGGACCCCTCCTCTGGAAACACCATATATTTT.

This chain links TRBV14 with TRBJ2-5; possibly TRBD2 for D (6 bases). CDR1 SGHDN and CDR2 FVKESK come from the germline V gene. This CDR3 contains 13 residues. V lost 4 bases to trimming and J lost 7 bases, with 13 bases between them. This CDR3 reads CASSRDSPGTQYF. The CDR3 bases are TGTGCCAGCAGCCGGGACTCCCCGGGGACCCAGTACTTC.

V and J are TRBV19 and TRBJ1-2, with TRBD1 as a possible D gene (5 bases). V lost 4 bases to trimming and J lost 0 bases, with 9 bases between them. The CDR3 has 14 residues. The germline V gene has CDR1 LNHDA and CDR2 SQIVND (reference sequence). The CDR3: CASSKWTTNYGYTF. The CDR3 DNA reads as TGTGCCAGTAGTAAATGGACAACTAACTATGGCTACACCTTC.